This T cell receptor (beta chain) originates from a study of PD-1 blockade in classical Hodgkin lymphoma. General study findings and limits: Newly diagnosed patients were reported to start with lower TCR diversity than healthy donors. Patients with a complete response exhibited baseline diversity comparable to newly diagnosed patients. It was CD4+ TCR diversity, not CD8+, that rose significantly by C4D1.

Comment on this clone: Its antigen is as yet unknown.

V trimming: 3 bases; J trimming: 1 base; junction bases outside the gene matches: 8. The CDR3 length is 16 residues. From germline, CDR1 is SGDLS and CDR2 YYNGEE. Time point given: cycle 4 day 1 (C4D1), after about 6 weeks of nivolumab. Brentuximab vedotin exposure varied among the patients, all of whom had relapsed after autologous stem cell transplantation. Here immunoSEQ multiplex PCR was the method, and the copy in TCRdb shows in-frame clones only, minus some. This table has some 10,000 clones, around four fifths appearing once. The V call is TRBV9, the J call TRBJ1-1; 8 nucleotides line up with TRBD1. The sequence was obtained from a human donor with classical Hodgkin lymphoma. Sequencing used peripheral blood mononuclear cells (PBMCs), obtained before the fourth cycle of nivolumab. The CDR3 nucleotides read TGTGCCAGCAGCGAAGGACAGGGCCTTTCGAACACTGAAGCTTTCTTT. Amino acids: CASSEGQGLSNTEAFF.